These 17 T cell receptor beta chains were all obtained from the same sample, sequenced in a study of blood T cell repertoires in COVID-19 (dated by TCRdb to the early 2020s). The library was generated by the immunoSEQ multiplex PCR assay. The table was pulled from immuneACCESS by TCRdb, which kept in-frame rearrangements only. Such tables lose some clones; where checked, under half of the loss comes from unresolved V genes, and the rest has no known cause. Counted in this sample were 50,000 to 80,000 clones; about nine tenths of them appeared once. Of the sample, 43% is held by the ten largest clones. The sequenced material came from peripheral blood. All receptors come from a woman in her fifties or sixties with COVID-19, enrolled during active disease.

In nucleotides, the CDR3 is TGTGCCAGCAGCCCCAGGACTAGCGGGAAAGAGACCCAGTACTTC. This encodes CASSPRTSGKETQYF. The chain employs TRBV9 and TRBJ2-5; TRBD2 matches 12 bases. Germline V gene data show CDR1 as SGDLS and CDR2 as YYNGEE. J lost 3 bases, V lost 4 bases, and 4 bases had no gene match. This CDR3 has 15 amino acids.

The J gene is TRBJ2-2, the V gene TRBV7-9; D gene unclear. The length of the CDR3 is 14 residues. Germline CDR1 SEHNR, CDR2 FQNEAQ (reference sequence). The germline V and J ends were trimmed by 5 bases and 6 bases, with 13 bases remaining between them. The CDR3 protein is CASSLNGQAGELFF. In DNA form, the CDR3 reads TGTGCCAGCAGCCTCAACGGTCAGGCCGGGGAGCTGTTTTTT.

This rearrangement joins TRBV6-2 or TRBV6-3 to TRBJ1-2; D ambiguous. V shed 4 bases and J shed 3 bases, with 15 bases lying between them. The CDR3 is made up of 15 amino acids. Germline loops: CDR1 MNHEY, CDR2 SVGEGT. CDR3 amino acids: CASSSPGTWYYGYTF. CDR3 nucleotides: TGTGCCAGCAGTTCCCCAGGTACATGGTACTATGGCTACACCTTC.

The chain employs TRBV9 and TRBJ2-7; 7 bases line up with TRBD2. J lost 2 bases, V lost 1 base, and 6 bases had no gene match. The CDR3 loop spans 15 amino acids. Germline V gives CDR1 SGDLS, CDR2 YYNGEE. This CDR3 is CASSVWASGAYEQYF. CDR3 in DNA: TGTGCCAGCAGCGTATGGGCTAGCGGCGCCTACGAGCAGTACTTC.

The rearrangement links TRBV30 to TRBJ2-1, with 7 bases that match TRBD1. This CDR3 comprises 14 residues. Trimming at V came to 2 bases and at J to 8 bases, leaving 9 bases not matched to a gene. Germline V gives CDR1 GTSNPN, CDR2 SVGIG (reference sequence). As DNA, the CDR3 is TGTGCCTGGAGTCCCGACGACAGGGATGATGAGCAGTTCTTC. It codes for CAWSPDDRDDEQFF.

This chain uses TRBV11-3 with TRBJ1-1; 7 bases align to TRBD1. In germline, CDR1 is SGHNT, CDR2 YENEEA. This CDR3 has 14 amino acids. With V trimmed by 4 bases and J by 2 bases, 4 bases remained unmatched. CDR3 coding DNA: TGTGCCAGCAGCTCGACAGGGATAAACACTGAAGCTTTCTTT. Its protein product is CASSSTGINTEAFF.

The chain uses TRBV27 and TRBJ1-6; D is possibly TRBD1 (6 bases). This CDR3 region has 14 residues. CDR1 MNHEY and CDR2 SMNVEV come from the germline V gene (reference sequence). V was shortened by 5 bases and J by 10 bases, with 15 bases between the two germline ends. CDR3 protein: CASSPQGAGSPLHF. CDR3 coding DNA: TGTGCCAGCAGTCCACAGGGTGCGGGCTCACCCCTCCACTTT.

The CDR3 loop is CASSLVADLEQYF. The CDR3 DNA is TGTGCCAGCAGCTTGGTGGCGGATCTCGAGCAGTACTTC. The chain employs TRBV5-6 and TRBJ2-7; D remains unclear. V lost 0 bases, J lost 6 bases, and 10 bases lay in between. This CDR3 contains 13 residues. CDR1 is SGHDT and CDR2 is YYEEEE in the germline V gene.

The rearrangement links TRBV7-9 to TRBJ1-1; unclear D gene. Between the trimmed V and J ends, which lost 3 bases and 4 bases, there was a span of 12 bases. Germline loops: CDR1 SEHNR, CDR2 FQNEAQ (reference sequence). The CDR3 is made up of 14 amino acids. The CDR3 bases are TGTGCCAGCAGCTTGGCCTGGGCGGGCACTGAAGCTTTCTTT. The encoded protein is CASSLAWAGTEAFF.

The genes are TRBV7-2 and TRBJ2-5, with 8 bases fitting TRBD1. V was pared by 5 bases and J by 2 bases, with 4 bases of the junction left unmatched. Germline CDR1 SGHTA, CDR2 FQGNSA. This CDR3 spans 14 amino acids. CDR3 DNA sequence: TGTGCCAGCAGCGTACGGACAGGGCAAGAGACCCAGTACTTC. Translated, it gives CASSVRTGQETQYF.

The chain carries TRBV4-3 and TRBJ2-1; D unclear. This CDR3 has 15 amino acids. Per germline, CDR1 LGHNA and CDR2 YSLEER. V lost 0 bases to trimming and J lost 4 bases, with 10 bases between them. CDR3 bases: TGCGCCAGCAGCCAAGATCGAGACTGGTACAATGAGCAGTTCTTC. Protein sequence: CASSQDRDWYNEQFF.

DNA of the CDR3: TGTGCCAGCAGCTGGCGGCGGGGGAACACCGGGGAGCTGTTTTTT. Amino acid sequence: CASSWRRGNTGELFF. This chain joins TRBV7-2 and TRBJ2-2; perhaps TRBD2 as D (6 bases). V lost 4 bases and J lost 1, with 10 bases in between. The CDR3 is made up of 15 amino acids. CDR1 is SGHTA and CDR2 is FQGNSA in the germline V gene. The full variable domain, its missing parts supplied by reference TRBV7-2 and TRBJ2-2, is GAGVSQSPSNKVTEKGKDVELRCDPISGHTALYWYRQSLGQGLEFLIYFQGNSAPDKSGLPSDRFSAERTGGSVSTLTIQRTQQEDSAVYLCASSWRRGNTGELFFGEGSRLTVL.

The chain combines TRBV6-5 with TRBJ1-1; D is possibly TRBD1 (5 bases). V lost 6 bases and J 3 bases, leaving 11 bases between the germline ends. CDR1 is MNHEY and CDR2 is SVGAGI in the germline V gene. There are 13 residues in the CDR3. CDR3 DNA sequence: TGTGCCAGCAGCCACCTACAGGACACTGAAGCTTTCTTT. This translates into CASSHLQDTEAFF.

This clone was seen just once. V is TRBV6-5 and J is TRBJ1-6, with TRBD1 matching 9 bases. Germline CDR1 is MNHEY and CDR2 is SVGAGI. Trimming removed 6 bases from V and 10 bases from J; junction bases left unmatched: 10. The CDR3 loop spans 15 amino acids. The CDR3 reads CASRQWTGVSSPLHF. CDR3 bases: TGTGCCAGCAGACAATGGACAGGGGTCAGCTCACCCCTCCACTTT.

The chain uses TRBV10-2 and TRBJ2-1; TRBD2 matches at 8 bases. V lost 0 bases to trimming and J lost 9 bases; unmatched junction nucleotides: 10. Germline CDR1 WSHSY, CDR2 SAAADI. CDR3 size: 16 residues. CDR3 residues: CASSESNAGGGVEQFF. The CDR3 DNA sequence: TGCGCCAGCAGTGAGTCGAATGCGGGGGGCGGGGTTGAGCAGTTCTTC.

The genes are TRBV2 and TRBJ1-3; D perhaps matches TRBD1 (5 bases). Between the trimmed V and J ends, which lost 2 bases and 0 bases, there was a span of 8 bases. Germline V lookup: CDR1 SNHLY, CDR2 FYNNEI. The CDR3 has 15 residues. The CDR3 sequence: CASSENRISGNTIYF. CDR3 in DNA: TGTGCCAGCAGTGAAAACAGGATCTCTGGAAACACCATATATTTT.

The V gene is TRBV6-5, the J gene TRBJ1-1, with D hard to call. CDR1 and CDR2 (germline): MNHEY, SVGAGI. The length of the CDR3 is 12 residues. V lost 7 bases and J 3 bases, leaving 9 bases between the germline ends. CDR3 sequence (DNA): TGTGCCAGCACCGAGGGTTACACTGAAGCTTTCTTT. It codes for CASTEGYTEAFF.